One sample yielded the 21 T cell receptor beta chains listed below, sequenced in a study of technical replicates of blood from several donors. Clones were read by immunoSEQ multiplex PCR, and TCRdb kept only the in-frame ones, dropping some. The profile shows roughly 70,000 clones, around 91% of them singletons. The sample comprised T cells isolated from PBMCs. The receptor source for this set is a human donor in good health.

This chain connects TRBV30 to TRBJ2-7, with D perhaps matching TRBD2 (6 bases). CDR1 and CDR2 from the germline V gene are GTSNPN and SVGIG (reference sequence). V lost 0 bases and J lost 0, with 15 bases in between. CDR3 length equals 16 residues. As DNA, the CDR3 is TGTGCCTGGAGTGTTTTTTTTGGAGGGCCCTCCTACGAGCAGTACTTC. It codes for CAWSVFFGGPSYEQYF.

The rearrangement uses TRBV2 and TRBJ1-2, with D possibly matching TRBD1 (5 bases). The CDR3 is 16 residues long. V shed 3 bases and J shed 2 bases, with 16 bases lying between them. Germline V gene sequence: CDR1 SNHLY, CDR2 FYNNEI. The DNA of the CDR3 is TGTGCCAGCAGTGATTTGAAGGGGATGTGGAACTATGGCTACACCTTC. It specifies CASSDLKGMWNYGYTF.

V and J are TRBV27 and TRBJ1-1; maybe TRBD1 (5 bases). The CDR3 spans 14 residues. V was clipped by 3 bases and J by 3 bases, with 11 bases between them. Germline V gene lookup returns CDR1 MNHEY and CDR2 SMNVEV (reference sequence). The CDR3, as DNA: TGTGCCAGCAGTTTGTACCAGGGTGACACTGAAGCTTTCTTT. Translated, it gives CASSLYQGDTEAFF.

The chain links TRBV5-1 to TRBJ2-7; 9 positions agree with TRBD1. This CDR3 contains 15 residues. The germline CDR1 and CDR2 sequences are SGHRS and YFSETQ. V lost 4 bases, J lost 3 bases, and 8 bases stayed unmatched. CDR3 nucleotide sequence: TGCGCCAGCAGCCCAACCGGGACAGGGATCTACGAGCAGTACTTC. It yields the protein CASSPTGTGIYEQYF.

This clone was counted between two and nine times. The chain combines TRBV30 with TRBJ1-1; the match to TRBD1 covers 7 bases. Germline CDR1 GTSNPN, CDR2 SVGIG (reference sequence). J gave up 4 bases and V 4 bases, and 6 bases lay outside the gene matches. The CDR3 contains 13 residues. The CDR3 bases are TGTGCCTGGACGAGACAGGGCGGCACTGAAGCTTTCTTT. Translated: CAWTRQGGTEAFF. Full variable domain (rest looked up from reference TRBV30 and TRBJ1-1): SQTIHQWPATLVQPVGSPLSLECTVEGTSNPNLYWYRQAAGRGLQLLFYSVGIGQISSEVPQNLSASRPQDRQFILSSKKLLLSDSGFYLCAWTRQGGTEAFFGQGTRLTVV.

The gene calls are TRBV5-5 and TRBJ2-7, with a tentative D call TRBD1 (6 bases). V was clipped by 4 bases and J by 2 bases, with 16 bases between them. The CDR3 consists of 15 residues. CDR1 and CDR2 (germline): SGHKS, YYEKEE (reference sequence). Here the CDR3 DNA reads TGTGCCAGCAGCCCGACTTTGGACAGAGCCTACGAGCAGTACTTC. As protein: CASSPTLDRAYEQYF.

V gene TRBV14 combines with J gene TRBJ1-5; 9 bases agree with TRBD1. Germline V gene sequence: CDR1 SGHDN, CDR2 FVKESK. The V segment lost 3 bases and the J segment 4 bases; nucleotides outside the gene matches: 1. The CDR3 extends over 14 amino acids. The CDR3 spells CASSQTGGNQPQHF. The CDR3 nucleotides read TGTGCCAGCAGCCAGACAGGGGGAAATCAGCCCCAGCATTTT.

This clone was detected only once. The gene calls are TRBV6-5 and TRBJ1-1; 7 nucleotides match TRBD1. The V gene's germline CDR1 is MNHEY and CDR2 SVGAGI. Trimming at V came to 6 bases and at J to 1 base, leaving 5 bases not matched to a gene. This CDR3 region has 14 residues. This CDR3 is CASRSRTGNTEAFF. The CDR3, as DNA: TGTGCCAGCAGGAGCCGGACAGGGAACACTGAAGCTTTCTTT.

The rearrangement joins TRBV7-2 to TRBJ2-2; 8 bases are a match to TRBD2. V dropped 6 bases and J dropped 4; count of bases not matched to a gene: 7. This CDR3 spans 15 amino acids. The germline gives CDR1 SGHTA, CDR2 FQGNSA. The CDR3 bases are TGTGCCAGCAGGTCAGCGGGAGTGGGCACCGGGGAGCTGTTTTTT. Translated, it gives CASRSAGVGTGELFF.

Worth noting for this clone: The sample contains more than one DNA sequence encoding this CDR3. This rearrangement joins TRBV11-2 to TRBJ2-7, with 14 bases matching TRBD2. CDR3 length equals 15 residues. The germline gives CDR1 SGHAT, CDR2 FQNNGV. J was trimmed by 4 bases and V by 5 bases; bases with no gene match: 4. The DNA of the CDR3 is TGTGCCAGCAGCCTAGGGACTAGCGGGAGTTACGAGCAGTACTTC. Protein product: CASSLGTSGSYEQYF.

This chain connects TRBV7-9 to TRBJ1-1; TRBD1 might be the D (6 bases). The V end lost 5 bases, the J end lost 4 bases, and 14 bases lay between the germline ends. The CDR3 has 14 amino acids. Germline V lookup: CDR1 SEHNR, CDR2 FQNEAQ (reference sequence). The CDR3 here is CASSLSYRVTEAFF. The CDR3 coding sequence is TGTGCCAGCAGCCTATCCTACAGGGTCACTGAAGCTTTCTTT.

This chain joins TRBV21-1 and TRBJ1-3; the table's D call, TRBD1, has no DNA check behind it. TRBV21-1 is marked as a pseudogene. The CDR3 sequence is 18 residues long. In nucleotides, the CDR3 is TGTGCCAGCAGCAAAGAAATAGGGGACAGGGGTTGTGGAAACACCATATATTTT. Its protein is CASSKEIGDRGCGNTIYF.

This clone was observed a single time. The chain uses TRBV6-5 and TRBJ1-2; D is undetermined. Germline loops: CDR1 MNHEY, CDR2 SVGAGI. The CDR3 covers 12 residues. The V gene lost 8 bases and the J gene lost 5 bases, with 12 bases spanning the gap. The CDR3 region is CASYEALYGYTF. CDR3 DNA sequence: TGTGCCAGCTACGAAGCTCTTTATGGCTACACCTTC.

This chain uses TRBV6-1 with TRBJ1-5; D remains unclear. The CDR3 has 17 residues. V was cut by 4 bases and J by 0 bases, with 16 bases left in between. Looked up from germline, CDR1 is MNHNS and CDR2 is SASEGT. The CDR3 here is CASSGTFTVDSNQPQHF. The CDR3 bases are TGTGCCAGCAGTGGGACTTTTACAGTCGATAGCAATCAGCCCCAGCATTTT.

The chain is built from TRBV29-1 and TRBJ1-3; D unclear. Germline loops: CDR1 SQVTM, CDR2 ANQGSEA. Trimming shortened V by 7 bases and J by 0 bases, and 19 bases separated the two germline ends. The CDR3 covers 16 residues. CDR3 in amino acids: CSARVPNHPSGNTIYF. The CDR3, as DNA: TGCAGCGCCCGGGTCCCTAATCATCCCTCTGGAAACACCATATATTTT.

This clone was detected once. This sequence joins TRBV5-6 and TRBJ2-5, with 7 bases identical to TRBD1. In germline, CDR1 is SGHDT, CDR2 YYEEEE. The CDR3 spans 16 residues. After removal of 0 bases from V and 1 base from J, the junction contained 6 bases not matched to a gene. CDR3 sequence (DNA): TGTGCCAGCAGCTTGGACAGGGGAGCTGGCCAAGAGACCCAGTACTTC. It translates to CASSLDRGAGQETQYF.

This chain joins TRBV30 and TRBJ1-5; 11 bases align to TRBD1. The CDR3 is 14 amino acids. Germline V CDR1 and CDR2: GTSNPN, SVGIG (reference sequence). The V gene end was trimmed by 4 bases and the J gene end by 4 bases; junction bases not matched to a gene: 3. CDR3 sequence: CAWNRDRGNQPQHF. CDR3 DNA: TGTGCCTGGAACCGGGACAGGGGGAATCAGCCCCAGCATTTT. Variable domain in full (rest from reference TRBV30 and TRBJ1-5): SQTIHQWPATLVQPVGSPLSLECTVEGTSNPNLYWYRQAAGRGLQLLFYSVGIGQISSEVPQNLSASRPQDRQFILSSKKLLLSDSGFYLCAWNRDRGNQPQHFGDGTRLSIL.

The genes are TRBV27 and TRBJ1-2; D gene unclear. Trimming cost V 0 bases and J 5 bases, with 10 bases left between them. The CDR3 extends over 14 amino acids. Germline CDR1 reads MNHEY; CDR2 reads SMNVEV (reference sequence). CDR3 sequence reads: CASSLSNEDYGYTF. CDR3 DNA: TGTGCCAGCAGTTTATCGAATGAGGATTATGGCTACACCTTC.

The chain combines TRBV29-1 with TRBJ1-3; possibly TRBD1 for D (6 bases). The length of the CDR3 is 12 residues. With 6 bases removed from V and 0 bases from J, the gap between germline ends came to 6 bases. The germline CDR1 and CDR2 sequences are SQVTM and ANQGSEA. The CDR3 sequence: CSVGGSGNTIYF. Written as DNA, the CDR3 is TGCAGCGTAGGGGGCTCTGGAAACACCATATATTTT.

The chain carries TRBV9 and TRBJ1-5; D is unresolved. The CDR3 is 15 amino acids. Germline V CDR1 and CDR2: SGDLS, YYNGEE. Trimming cost V 0 bases and J 7 bases, with 14 bases left between them. Written as DNA, the CDR3 is TGTGCCAGCAGCGTAGGACCTTCAGAGGAGCAGCCCCAGCATTTT. Protein product: CASSVGPSEEQPQHF. The whole variable domain, filled in from reference TRBV9 and TRBJ1-5, reads DSGVTQTPKHLITATGQRVTLRCSPRSGDLSVYWYQQSLDQGLQFLIQYYNGEERAKGNILERFSAQQFPDLHSELNLSSLELGDSALYFCASSVGPSEEQPQHFGDGTRLSIL.

This rearrangement joins TRBV7-3 to TRBJ2-5; possible D gene TRBD1, 6 bases. Trimming took 5 bases from V and 3 from J, leaving 16 bases between them. CDR3 length: 15 residues. Per germline, CDR1 SGHTA and CDR2 FQGTGA. CDR3 DNA sequence: TGTGCCAGCAGCCCCCGACCGGGACACGAAGAGACCCAGTACTTC. Its translation: CASSPRPGHEETQYF.